These T cell receptor beta chains were read from a single sample in a study of CD8+ T cells in alopecia areata. TCRdb's copy holds only in-frame clones and misses some; the assay was immunoSEQ multiplex PCR. The sample holds over 150,000 clones, around 60% seen once. The source was CD4+ T cells sorted from blood, collected at week 4, from a patient treated with tofacitinib. These receptor sequences come from a human donor with alopecia areata. CDR3s include the opening cysteine and the closing phenylalanine or tryptophan. Each record gives: V gene, CDR3 protein.

V: TRBV29-1; CDR3: CSVEGKTNYGYTF
V: TRBV7-2; CDR3: CASSPTGKRESYEQYF
V: TRBV28; CDR3: CASKDRGDEQFF
V: TRBV13; CDR3: CASTLGASAGETQYF
V: TRBV7-2; CDR3: CASSPERVGTDTQYF
V: TRBV29-1; CDR3: CSVEDPPLGGGTEAFF
V: TRBV11-2; CDR3: CASSLGRATGELFF
V: TRBV6-5; CDR3: CASSYSRWKNTEAFF
V: TRBV5-6; CDR3: CASSSFVSNTEAFF
V: TRBV29-1; CDR3: CSVAHKTGGRNEQYF
V: TRBV19; CDR3: CASSIRLTSGANVLTF
V: TRBV7-3; CDR3: CASSRQENTEAFF
V: TRBV23-1; CDR3: CASSQSLTYNEQFF
V: TRBV29-1; CDR3: CSVIKAGLGRGYTF
V: TRBV4-2; CDR3: CASSQAGLAGGEQYF
V: TRBV29-1; CDR3: CSVEGTGASYEQYF
V: TRBV6-6; CDR3: CASSPGGAYTF
V: TRBV7-8; CDR3: CASSRGLRGMNTEAFF
V: TRBV28; CDR3: CASSLSRTEDYTDTQYF
V: TRBV15; CDR3: CATTKGIDYGYTF
V: TRBV29-1; CDR3: CSAETGTGGATPPGELFF
V: TRBV9; CDR3: CASSAHGSSKKLFF
V: TRBV18; CDR3: CASSGTGGLYGYTF
V: TRBV7-3; CDR3: CASSLSGPYLSGANVLTF
V: TRBV5-5; CDR3: CASGLPATNEKLFF
V: TRBV30; CDR3: CAWSVQAYGYTF
V: TRBV7-2; CDR3: CASSLGQGEGGYTF
V: TRBV4-3; CDR3: CASSQDAGVDQPQHF
V: TRBV20-1; CDR3: CSANNYGYTF
V: TRBV7-2; CDR3: CASSLGSSGSYEQYF
V: TRBV10-3; CDR3: CAISESGLGGNTEAFF
V: TRBV9; CDR3: CASSATQGGYTDTQYF
V: TRBV2; CDR3: CASSEQLRSGGPQHF
V: TRBV10-3; CDR3: CAISAPGTGRTYEQYF
V: TRBV29-1; CDR3: CSDRLARGYNEQFF
V: TRBV4-1; CDR3: CASSRPLGGRDNEQFF
V: TRBV7-6; CDR3: CASSFLGQGRVFGETQYF
V: TRBV4-1; CDR3: CASSLGLANYNEQFF
V: TRBV29-1; CDR3: CSVSSGRAGDTQYF
V: TRBV29-1; CDR3: CSVGGLAKETQYF
V: TRBV7-2; CDR3: CASRKGGGTSRALFF
V: TRBV18; CDR3: CASSPGTARRGYTF
V: TRBV13; CDR3: CASSSPGAGEQYF
V: TRBV11-2; CDR3: CASSLVGWTGEPDTQYF
V: TRBV5-1; CDR3: CASSLNRERNTEAFF
V: TRBV25-1; CDR3: CASQPTTGFYGYTF
V: TRBV5-1; CDR3: CASSLAVSSTDTQYF
V: TRBV29-1; CDR3: CSVERDRGGEQYF
V: TRBV27; CDR3: CASSLGTSGSRVTDTQYF
V: TRBV5-4; CDR3: CASSHPSRGTQYF
V: TRBV29-1; CDR3: CSVREPGNTIYF
V: TRBV27; CDR3: CASSPRERDYEQYF
V: TRBV7-9; CDR3: CASSLFPPGPGTQYF
V: TRBV4-2; CDR3: CASSRDFGLFF
V: TRBV5-1; CDR3: CASSLGLENIQYF
V: TRBV6-5; CDR3: CASSELGYTF
V: TRBV2; CDR3: CASRTSGKSGDTQYF
V: TRBV7-2; CDR3: CASSLGLAGAGDTQYF
V: TRBV29-1; CDR3: CSVATGGQWAGELFF
V: TRBV7-2; CDR3: CASSLAAPWDTQYF